This T cell receptor (beta chain) emerged from a study of blood T cell repertoires in COVID-19 (dated by TCRdb to between 2020 and 2021). Background for the entire study: Samples covering the acute and convalescent phases of COVID-19 were provided by collaborators in the United States, Italy and Spain. Nearly every sample came with metadata listing a de-identified subject ID, COVID-19 status, age in years and sex. The samples were drawn from two sources: the first 160 participants of the ongoing ImmuneRACE study, and 950 to 1,500 subjects contributed by 6 global collaborators. HLA class I and class II types, where available, came from metadata supplied by the sample provider rather than from assay-based typing. Subjects who had been exposed to COVID-19, were actively infected with it, or had recovered from it provided the deeply sampled blood TCRbeta repertoires that made up the dataset. The material from the prospective study consisted of cDNA or gDNA derived from T cells, B-cell-depleted T cells, or PBMCs. The repertoires were made available in a free public database intended to serve as a resource for research on the immune response to SARS-CoV-2. General study outcomes and caveats: The amount of clinical and demographic metadata varied by source and participant and was provided uncurated.

Another Seattle source contributed samples from volunteer blood donors who had recovered from COVID-19. The collaborating institutions used their own protocols to collect whole blood in K2EDTA tubes. Collaborator samples were shipped for TCRbeta analysis as frozen whole blood, isolated PBMCs, or DNA extracted from either sample type. The immunoSEQ Assay, a bias-controlled multiplex PCR, was used to amplify TCRbeta CDR3 regions from genomic DNA. The paper's processing steps were these. The number of nucleated cells in each sample was estimated by amplification of reference gene primers within the assay. Sequence reads were collapsed and filtered to measure the absolute abundance of every unique TCRbeta CDR3 rearrangement. Productive Simpson clonality was computed per sample as the square root of Simpson's diversity index over productive rearrangements. TCRdb holds this immuneACCESS table with in-frame rearrangements only. Some clones are missing; in checked studies, unresolved V genes explain under half, and the rest has no known cause. V and J calls and clone size come straight from that table; D and trimming were deduced from the DNA. The sample table records some 150,000 clones; roughly 87% of these occur just once. The leading ten clones occupy 3.9% of the sample.

In this sample, this clone turned up a few times. What antigen it recognizes has not been identified. One base away there is no much larger clone; base qualities are not given. The sequenced sample consisted of peripheral blood. This receptor was obtained from a woman aged 60-75 years who had recovered from COVID-19.

The nucleotides read TGTGCCATTAGAACCGTCGGGGGGCTTATAGACGACTCTGGAAACACCATATATTTT. The encoded protein is CAIRTVGGLIDDSGNTIYF. The rearrangement joined TRBV10-3 to TRBJ1-3; perhaps TRBD1 is the D gene, with 6 bases matching. Deletion took 9 bases off V and 0 bases off J, with a span of 27 bases between the germline ends. Taken from the germline V gene, the CDR1 and CDR2 loops are ENHRY and SYGVKD. From the cysteine through the phenylalanine, the CDR3 covers 19 amino acids. Only the CDR3 region is kept as DNA, spanning 57 bases read in frame from base 1.